The entry below describes one T cell receptor (beta chain). Its matching antigen is unknown. The sample originates from a study of identifying expanded T cells in peripheral blood. Broader study findings: Variance in clone template counts between two-week samples significantly increased with total template count across all healthy donors.

The repertoire was sequenced with immunoSEQ multiplex PCR; TCRdb's copy has only in-frame clones and lacks some. The repertoire holds roughly 75,000 clones, approximately 87% seen once, with over 2.5% in the top ten. This TCR was recovered from a person between 18 and 75 years old in good health. The specimen was blood.

CDR3: CASSRDRGNEQYF. The CDR3 DNA reads TGTGCCAGCAGTAGGGACAGGGGCAACGAGCAGTACTTC. The V call is TRBV7-6, the J call TRBJ2-7, with 10 nucleotides matching TRBD1. J gave up 5 bases and V 6 bases, and 4 bases lay outside the gene matches. The germline V gene has CDR1 SGHVS and CDR2 FNYEAQ. The CDR3 consists of 13 residues.